The rows below give T cell receptor beta chains drawn from one sample of a study of blood T cell repertoires in COVID-19. Produced via immunoSEQ multiplex PCR; TCRdb's table is partial and in-frame only. The table lists around 270,000 clones, roughly 89% of them singletons. Sequenced input: peripheral blood. Receptor source: a woman between 35 and 50 years old who had recovered from COVID-19. Both conserved end residues are part of each CDR3. A D gene is named only where the DNA matches it firmly. Clone size appears in some rows only: once, few, many, or a class for an expanded clone.

D gene,J gene,clone size,V gene,CDR3 DNA,CDR3 protein
-,TRBJ2-2,few,TRBV7-3,TGTGCCAGCAGCTTAAATCCCCCCGGGTCGGGCACCGGGGAGCTGTTTTTT,CASSLNPPGSGTGELFF
TRBD1,TRBJ1-1,-,TRBV28,TGTGCCAGCAAACGGAGGGGGCTTTATACTGAAGCTTTCTTT,CASKRRGLYTEAFF
-,TRBJ2-3,-,TRBV7-3,TGTGCCAGCAGCTTCACAGGGGGGGGCACAGATACGCAGTATTTT,CASSFTGGGTDTQYF
-,TRBJ1-3,-,TRBV28,TGTGCCAGCACCACGGGTTGGGGGGGTTCCGGCTCTGGAAACACCATATATTTT,CASTTGWGGSGSGNTIYF
TRBD1,TRBJ1-2,-,TRBV6-6,TGTGCCAGCAGCCCGGACAGGGGAATCGGAGGCTACACCTTC,CASSPDRGIGGYTF
-,TRBJ2-6,few,TRBV5-1,TGCGCCAGCAGCACACAGGGCCCAGGCTCTGGGGCCAACGTCCTGACTTTC,CASSTQGPGSGANVLTF
-,TRBJ2-3,-,TRBV3-1/TRBV3-2,TGTGCCAGCAGCGCCACTTTCCCGGGGGATACGCAGTATTTT,CASSATFPGDTQYF
-,TRBJ1-5,once,TRBV6-5,TGTGCCAGCAGTTACTCGACCTCAGGGCAGCCCCAGCATTTT,CASSYSTSGQPQHF
TRBD1,TRBJ2-2,-,TRBV28,TGTGCCAGCAGCCCAGCCGGACAGGTTCTTACCGGGGAGCTGTTTTTT,CASSPAGQVLTGELFF
-,TRBJ1-4,-,TRBV15,TGTGCCACCAGCAGAGACGAGAGGGATCGGGAAAAACTGTTTTTT,CATSRDERDREKLFF
-,TRBJ1-4,-,TRBV6-1,TGTGCCAGCAGTGAAGGGGGAGGCGAAAAACTGTTTTTT,CASSEGGGEKLFF
-,TRBJ2-3,once,TRBV6-6,TGTGCCAGCAGTTGGACAGCTAGCACAGATACGCAGTATTTT,CASSWTASTDTQYF
TRBD2,TRBJ2-1,-,TRBV10-3,TGTGCCATCATTAAAGGAACGGGGGGGAGCAATGAGCAGTTCTTC,CAIIKGTGGSNEQFF
-,TRBJ2-7,once,TRBV10-3,TGTGCCATCAGTGAGTTCCCCAGGGGTAGAACCTACGAGCAGTACTTC,CAISEFPRGRTYEQYF
-,TRBJ2-5,-,TRBV7-9,TGTGCCAGCAGCTTATACGACAGGCAAGAGACCCAGTACTTC,CASSLYDRQETQYF
-,TRBJ1-3,-,TRBV27,TGTGCCAGCAGTTTTAGCAGTCACTCTGGAAACACCATATATTTT,CASSFSSHSGNTIYF
TRBD2,TRBJ2-2,-,TRBV6-5,TGTGCCAGCAGTTACCATAGCGGGCCGAACACCGGGGAGCTGTTTTTT,CASSYHSGPNTGELFF
-,TRBJ1-1,-,TRBV2,TGTGCCAGCAGTCAAACCGAGTACACTGAAGCTTTCTTT,CASSQTEYTEAFF
TRBD1,TRBJ1-4,-,TRBV28,TGTGCCAGCAGTTTTAGACAGGGAGGAACTAATGAAAAACTGTTTTTT,CASSFRQGGTNEKLFF
TRBD2,TRBJ2-7,-,TRBV10-3,TGTGCCATCAGTGAGTCAAGGAGGCGGGGGGCCCTCTACGAGCAGTACTTC,CAISESRRRGALYEQYF
TRBD2,TRBJ2-1,-,TRBV5-1,TGCGCCAGCCGCGGGGGGCGAGACAATGAGCAGTTCTTC,CASRGGRDNEQFF
-,TRBJ2-1,few,TRBV5-4,TGTGCCAGCAGCTCCGGTGGGCCGGGGGAGCAGTTCTTC,CASSSGGPGEQFF
-,TRBJ1-4,-,TRBV6-5,TGTGCCAGCAGACCACAGGGCTCTAATGAAAAACTGTTTTTT,CASRPQGSNEKLFF
-,TRBJ1-1,-,TRBV21-1,TGTGCCAGCAGCAAAGCGCTTTATAAGGGGGGGAAGATGAACACTGAAGCTTTCTTT,CASSKALYKGGKMNTEAFF
-,TRBJ2-5,-,TRBV3-1/TRBV3-2,TGTGCCAGCAGCCAAGACGACTTC,CASSQDDF
-,TRBJ1-1,-,TRBV12-3/TRBV12-4,TGTGCCAGCAGTCCAATGAACACTGAAGCTTTCTTT,CASSPMNTEAFF
-,TRBJ1-4,-,TRBV28,TGTGCCAGCAGCGGGGGGCCAAGTCGTGAAAAACTGTTTTTT,CASSGGPSREKLFF
TRBD1,TRBJ1-1,-,TRBV29-1,TGCAGCGTTGACCCCCGGGGGGGACAGGGGGGCACTTCTGAAGCTTTCTTT,CSVDPRGGQGGTSEAFF
TRBD2,TRBJ2-5,once,TRBV10-3,TGTGCCATCAGTGACCGGGGGGGCGGAGAGACCCAGTACTTC,CAISDRGGGETQYF
-,TRBJ2-2,-,TRBV3-1/TRBV3-2,TGTGCCAGCAGCCCTTTCTCCACGGGGAGAAACGGGGAGCTGTTTTTT,CASSPFSTGRNGELFF
TRBD1,TRBJ2-3,-,TRBV3-1/TRBV3-2,TGTGCCAGCAGCCATCTTGGGACAGCTAATACGCAGTATTTT,CASSHLGTANTQYF
-,TRBJ1-3,-,TRBV19,TGTGCCAGTAGTATAGAAGGCGACTGGGGAAACACCATATATTTT,CASSIEGDWGNTIYF
-,TRBJ2-3,-,TRBV28,TGTGCCAGCAGTTTTAGTCACACAGATACGCAGTATTTT,CASSFSHTDTQYF
-,TRBJ1-6,once,TRBV19,TGTGCCAGTAGTATGACACGTCCAAGTGATTCACCCCTCCACTTT,CASSMTRPSDSPLHF
-,TRBJ2-1,-,TRBV29-1,TGCAGCCCCGCCCGGGGGAGGTACAATGAGCAGTTCTTC,CSPARGRYNEQFF
TRBD1,TRBJ2-2,few,TRBV4-1,TGCGCCAGCAGCCCTTGGACCGGGACAGGGGGCGCGGGTGGCACCGGGGAGCTGTTTTTT,CASSPWTGTGGAGGTGELFF
-,TRBJ1-5,-,TRBV19,TGTGCCAGTAGGAGTCGGTATAGCAATCAGCCCCAGCATTTT,CASRSRYSNQPQHF
-,TRBJ2-4,-,TRBV29-1,TGCAGCTTTATCCCGGGAAACACCGCCAAAAACATTCAGTACTTC,CSFIPGNTAKNIQYF
-,TRBJ2-6,-,TRBV6-2/TRBV6-3,TGTGCCAGCAGTTCAGGGACAGGGGCCAACGTCCTGACTTTC,CASSSGTGANVLTF
-,TRBJ2-1,-,TRBV5-1,TGCGCCAGCAGCTTGGTAGGACTCCCTACCGAGCAGTTCTTC,CASSLVGLPTEQFF
-,TRBJ1-4,-,TRBV3-1/TRBV3-2,TGTGCCAGCAGCCAAGGGAGTGAAGGACTGTTTTTT,CASSQGSEGLFF
TRBD1,TRBJ2-7,-,TRBV4-1,TGCGCCAGCAGCCAGCCGACAGGGGGCCGCGAGCAGTACTTC,CASSQPTGGREQYF
-,TRBJ2-1,few,TRBV7-9,TGTGCCAGCAGCCCACCGGGTAACGTGCACAATGAGCAGTTCTTC,CASSPPGNVHNEQFF
-,TRBJ2-1,-,TRBV5-1,TGCGCCAGCAGCAGGTTAGAGGCGGGCTCCTACAATGAGCAGTTCTTC,CASSRLEAGSYNEQFF
TRBD2,TRBJ2-1,-,TRBV29-1,TGCAGCGTTCGGTGGGGGGGGAATGAGCAGTTCTTC,CSVRWGGNEQFF
TRBD1,TRBJ2-7,-,TRBV7-8,TGTGCCAGCAGCCGTGACAGGGCGGTTTACGAGCAGTACTTC,CASSRDRAVYEQYF
TRBD1,TRBJ1-5,-,TRBV7-8,TGTGCCAGCAGCTCGACCGCGGGACAGGGAAGTAATCAGCCCCAGCATTTT,CASSSTAGQGSNQPQHF
-,TRBJ2-7,-,TRBV7-9,TGTGCCAGCAGCGCCCCCCCCCTTGGGGCAGAAGACTACGAGCAGTACTTC,CASSAPPLGAEDYEQYF
-,TRBJ2-2,-,TRBV7-9,TGTGCCAGCAGCACCGCCGGACAGTACTTCACCGGGGAGCTGTTTTTT,CASSTAGQYFTGELFF
-,TRBJ2-3,-,TRBV5-1,TGCGCCAGCAGCTTGGCGGAGGCAGACCCCACAGATACGCAGTATTTT,CASSLAEADPTDTQYF
-,TRBJ1-5,-,TRBV7-8,TGTGCCAGCAGCCCAGGCGGGGGGAGCAATCAGCCCCAGCATTTT,CASSPGGGSNQPQHF
-,TRBJ2-5,-,TRBV7-9,TGTGCCAGCAGCTATGCGGGGGCGGAGACCCAGTACTTC,CASSYAGAETQYF
-,TRBJ2-7,few,TRBV2,TGTGCCAGCAGCGGTCCAGGTTTCGCCTACGAGCAGTACTTC,CASSGPGFAYEQYF
TRBD1,TRBJ2-2,once,TRBV10-3,TGTGCCATCAGGCGGGACAGGCAACCGAACACCGGGGAGCTGTTTTTT,CAIRRDRQPNTGELFF
-,TRBJ2-7,-,TRBV24-1,TGTGCCACCAGTGATCCCAGGATCAGCTCCTACGAGCAGTACTTC,CATSDPRISSYEQYF
-,TRBJ1-2,-,TRBV5-5,TGTGCCAGCAGCTTGGCCCTGGGGACATATGGCTACACCTTC,CASSLALGTYGYTF
-,TRBJ1-1,-,TRBV2,TGTGCCAGTCAGTCACAGCCGAACACTGAAGCTTTCTTT,CASQSQPNTEAFF
-,TRBJ2-2,-,TRBV28,TGTGCCAGCAGCTTAGGTGGCGACACCACCAAAAAGGCCGGGGAGCTGTTTTTT,CASSLGGDTTKKAGELFF